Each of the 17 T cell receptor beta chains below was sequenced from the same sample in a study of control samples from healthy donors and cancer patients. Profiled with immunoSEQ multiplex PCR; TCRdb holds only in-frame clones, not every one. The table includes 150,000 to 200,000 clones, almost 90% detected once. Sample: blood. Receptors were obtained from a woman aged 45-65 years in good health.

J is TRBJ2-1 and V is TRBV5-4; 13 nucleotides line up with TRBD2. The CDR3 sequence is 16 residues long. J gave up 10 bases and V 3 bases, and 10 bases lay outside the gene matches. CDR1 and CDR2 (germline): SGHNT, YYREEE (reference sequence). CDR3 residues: CASSSPTSGRWEEQFF. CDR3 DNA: TGTGCCAGCAGCTCCCCGACTAGCGGGAGGTGGGAGGAGCAGTTCTTC.

The CDR3 DNA reads as TGTGCCAGCAGCCAGGGGGTTGCAACTAATGAAAAACTGTTTTTT. Its protein is CASSQGVATNEKLFF. The chain employs TRBV5-4 and TRBJ1-4; 7 nucleotides match TRBD1. The length of the CDR3 is 15 residues. V lost 4 bases to trimming and J lost 0 bases; unmatched junction nucleotides: 3. Germline values: CDR1 SGHNT, CDR2 YYREEE (reference sequence).

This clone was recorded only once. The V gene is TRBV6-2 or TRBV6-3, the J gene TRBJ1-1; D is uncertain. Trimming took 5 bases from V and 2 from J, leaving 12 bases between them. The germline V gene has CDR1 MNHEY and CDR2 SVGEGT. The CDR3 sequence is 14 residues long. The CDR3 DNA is TGTGCCAGCAGTCCCCGGACGGGCAACACTGAAGCTTTCTTT. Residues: CASSPRTGNTEAFF.

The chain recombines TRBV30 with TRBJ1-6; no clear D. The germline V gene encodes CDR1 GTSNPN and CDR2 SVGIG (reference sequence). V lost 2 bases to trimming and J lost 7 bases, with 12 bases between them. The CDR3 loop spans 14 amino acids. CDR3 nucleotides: TGTGCCTGGAGTATCCATGGGCCCAATTCACCCCTCCACTTT. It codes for CAWSIHGPNSPLHF.

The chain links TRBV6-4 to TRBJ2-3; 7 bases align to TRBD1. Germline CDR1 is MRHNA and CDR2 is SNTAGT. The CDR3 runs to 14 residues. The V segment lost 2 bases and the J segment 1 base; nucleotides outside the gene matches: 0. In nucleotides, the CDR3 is TGTGCCAGCAGTGACGGACAGGGCACAGATACGCAGTATTTT. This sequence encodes CASSDGQGTDTQYF.

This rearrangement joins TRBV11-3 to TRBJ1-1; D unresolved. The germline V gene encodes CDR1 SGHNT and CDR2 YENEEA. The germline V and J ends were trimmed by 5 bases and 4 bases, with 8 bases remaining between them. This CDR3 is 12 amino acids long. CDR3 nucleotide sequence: TGTGCCAGCAGCCGGGGTGGCACTGAAGCTTTCTTT. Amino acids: CASSRGGTEAFF.

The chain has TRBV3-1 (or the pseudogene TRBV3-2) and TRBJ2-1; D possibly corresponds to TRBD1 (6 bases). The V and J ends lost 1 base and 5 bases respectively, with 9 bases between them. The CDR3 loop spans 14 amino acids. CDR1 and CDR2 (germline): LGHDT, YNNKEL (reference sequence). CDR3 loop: CASSQGTANNEQFF. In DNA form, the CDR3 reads TGTGCCAGCAGCCAAGGGACAGCGAACAATGAGCAGTTCTTC.

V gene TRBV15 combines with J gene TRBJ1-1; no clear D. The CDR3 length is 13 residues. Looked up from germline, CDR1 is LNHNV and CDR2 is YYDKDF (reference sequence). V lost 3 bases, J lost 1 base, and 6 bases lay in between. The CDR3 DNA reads TGTGCCACCAGCAGGCCCCGGAACACTGAAGCTTTCTTT. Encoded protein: CATSRPRNTEAFF.

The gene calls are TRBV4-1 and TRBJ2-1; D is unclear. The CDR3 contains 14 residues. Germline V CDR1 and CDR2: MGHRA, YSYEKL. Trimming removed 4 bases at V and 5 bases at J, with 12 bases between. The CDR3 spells CASSPQDGDNEQFF. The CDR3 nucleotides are TGCGCCAGCAGCCCCCAGGACGGAGACAATGAGCAGTTCTTC.

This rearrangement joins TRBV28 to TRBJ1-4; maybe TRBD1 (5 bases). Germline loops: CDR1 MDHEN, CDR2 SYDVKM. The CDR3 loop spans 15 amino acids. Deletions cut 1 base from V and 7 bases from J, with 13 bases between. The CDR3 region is CASSLFRGDSEKLFF. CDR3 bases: TGTGCCAGCAGTTTATTTAGGGGCGACTCTGAAAAACTGTTTTTT.

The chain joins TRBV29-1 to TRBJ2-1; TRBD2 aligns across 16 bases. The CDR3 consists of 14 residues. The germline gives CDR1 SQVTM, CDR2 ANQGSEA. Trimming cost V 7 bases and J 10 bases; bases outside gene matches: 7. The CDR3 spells CSGGTSGRAGEQFF. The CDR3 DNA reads TGCAGCGGCGGGACTAGCGGGAGGGCCGGGGAGCAGTTCTTC.

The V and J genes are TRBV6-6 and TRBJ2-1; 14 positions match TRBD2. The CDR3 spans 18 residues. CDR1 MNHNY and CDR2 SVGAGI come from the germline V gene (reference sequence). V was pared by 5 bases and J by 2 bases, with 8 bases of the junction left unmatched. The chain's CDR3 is CASSPGLAGALTYNEQFF. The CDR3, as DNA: TGTGCCAGCAGTCCGGGACTAGCGGGAGCCCTAACCTACAATGAGCAGTTCTTC.

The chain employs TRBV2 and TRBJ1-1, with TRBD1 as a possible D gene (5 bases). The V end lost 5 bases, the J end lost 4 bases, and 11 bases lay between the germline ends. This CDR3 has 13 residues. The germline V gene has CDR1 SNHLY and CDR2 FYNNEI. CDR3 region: CASSRDRGTEAFF. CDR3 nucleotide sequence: TGTGCCAGCAGTCGGGACCGAGGCACTGAAGCTTTCTTT.

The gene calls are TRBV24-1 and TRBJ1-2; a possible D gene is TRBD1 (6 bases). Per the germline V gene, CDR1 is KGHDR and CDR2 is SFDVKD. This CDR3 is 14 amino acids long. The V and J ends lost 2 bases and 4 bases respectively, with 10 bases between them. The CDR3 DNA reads TGTGCCACCAGTGATTCCGGGACATCCTATGGCTACACCTTC. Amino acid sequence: CATSDSGTSYGYTF.

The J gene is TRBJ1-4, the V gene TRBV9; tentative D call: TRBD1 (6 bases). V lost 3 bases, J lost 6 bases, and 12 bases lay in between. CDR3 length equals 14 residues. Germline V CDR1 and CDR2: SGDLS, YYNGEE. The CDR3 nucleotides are TGTGCCAGCAGCGCAGGGACAACGGATGAAAAACTGTTTTTT. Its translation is CASSAGTTDEKLFF.

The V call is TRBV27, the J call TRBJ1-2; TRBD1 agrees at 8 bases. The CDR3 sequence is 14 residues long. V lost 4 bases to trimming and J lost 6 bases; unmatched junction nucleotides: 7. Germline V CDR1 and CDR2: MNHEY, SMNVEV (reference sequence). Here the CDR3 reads CASSSRTGSNGYTF. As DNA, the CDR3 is TGTGCCAGCAGTTCTCGGACAGGGAGTAATGGCTACACCTTC.

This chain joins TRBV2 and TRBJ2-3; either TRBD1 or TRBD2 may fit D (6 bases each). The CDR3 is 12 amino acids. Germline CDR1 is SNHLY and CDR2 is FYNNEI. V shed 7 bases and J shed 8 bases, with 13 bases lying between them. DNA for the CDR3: TGTGCCAGCATGCGGGAAGGGGGTACGCAGTATTTT. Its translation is CASMREGGTQYF.